This TCR beta chain comes out of a study of control samples from healthy donors and cancer patients (dated by TCRdb to 2018 to 2020). From a lookup of the germline V gene (reference sequence), CDR1 and CDR2 are WNHNN and SYGVQD. Measured from the cysteine to the phenylalanine, the CDR3 is 16 residues long. The only DNA kept is the CDR3, 48 bases in frame from the first base. V lost 5 bases and J lost 1 base; the stretch between them is 17 bases long. The method behind the library was the immunoSEQ multiplex PCR assay. Imported from immuneACCESS, the table was reduced by TCRdb to in-frame sequences with V and J called. These copies leave out some clones; in studies compared against another copy, an unresolved V gene accounts for under half, and the cause of the remainder is not known. A total of approximately 41,000 clones appear in this sample, around 94% of them only once. Roughly a quarter of the sample is in the top ten clones.

About this clone: Its antigen remains undetermined. Base-call qualities are not available, and no considerably larger clone is one nucleotide away.

The chain is encoded by TRBV10-1 joined to TRBJ2-5, and possibly TRBD1, on 6 matching bases. The TCR was taken from a man aged 60 to 75 in good health. The source material was blood. The bases read TGCGCCAGCAGTTTATACCGGGACACCCTCCAAGAGACCCAGTACTTC. Protein translation: CASSLYRDTLQETQYF.